This TCR beta chain stems from a study of blood T cell repertoires in COVID-19. Study-wide background: Spain, Italy and the United States supplied samples that represented acute and convalescent COVID-19.

Sequenced by immunoSEQ multiplex PCR; TCRdb stores in-frame clones only, minus some. The sample has about 98,000 clones; approximately 84% are singletons. This CDR3 is 18 amino acids long. V was pared by 0 bases and J by 1 base, with 13 bases between. Germline CDR1 reads MGHRA; CDR2 reads YSYEKL. This sequence was found in a middle-aged man with active or convalescent COVID-19. The sample was peripheral blood. The chain links TRBV4-1 to TRBJ1-6; a weak D match, TRBD1 (6 bases). CDR3 nucleotide sequence: TGCGCCAGCAGCCAAGAAGGGGGGGGGCGATCCTATAATTCACCCCTCCACTTT. Amino acids: CASSQEGGGRSYNSPLHF.